Listed here is a single T cell receptor (beta chain). These data originate in a study of blood T cell repertoires in COVID-19. Background on the study: Spain, Italy and the United States supplied samples that represented acute and convalescent COVID-19.

Germline loops: CDR1 MNHEY, CDR2 SVGEGT. The ends lost 2 bases at V and 0 bases at J; junction bases unmatched: 4. CDR3 size: 16 residues. Assignment of participants to cohorts was predicated upon participant-reported clinical history. Cohort 3 donors were reported recovered after two negative PCRs, clearance, or symptom resolution. Measured with immunoSEQ multiplex PCR; TCRdb has only the in-frame clones, and not every one. The sample holds about 160,000 clones; roughly 88% are singletons and the top ten take around 6.7%. The TCR sequence derives from a woman aged 45-65 years who had recovered from COVID-19. Sample: PBMCs or T cells enriched from blood (not recorded which). This chain links TRBV6-2 or TRBV6-3 with TRBJ2-7; TRBD2 matches at 10 bases. Here the CDR3 reads CASSYLRTSGSYEQYF. The CDR3 DNA reads TGTGCCAGCAGTTACCTCCGGACTAGCGGCTCCTACGAGCAGTACTTC.